This TCR beta chain was observed in a study of T cell repertoires in cytomegalovirus infection (dated by TCRdb to about 2019). Concerning the study at large: The peptide stimulations were aimed at well-studied HLA-B-restricted epitopes as well as recently identified HLA-C-restricted CMV epitopes, whose presentation resists viral immunomodulation. Donor HLA type was relevant to the analysis, as public TCR beta signatures indicated carriage of CMV infection together with the matching HLA type. Overall study results and their limits: In both this cohort and an independent roughly 350-donor cohort, the cumulative frequency of public TCR beta family members distinguished carriers of CMV infection plus the relevant HLA type. The ex vivo response was dominated by HLA-C-restricted CMV-specific TCR beta clonotypes, which also provided the single most frequent clonotype in two of eight donors.

The CDR3, from cysteine to phenylalanine, totals 17 residues. Kept here is only the CDR3 DNA, which spans 51 bases and is read in frame from base 1. Between the V and J ends, shortened by 0 bases and 0 bases respectively, the junction contains 13 bases. Per the germline V gene (reference sequence), SGHKS is the CDR1 and YYEKEE is the CDR2. The treatment or condition label for this specimen denotes: in vitro stimulation with specific CMV peptide epitopes to enrich CMV-specific T cells. Concerning this clonotype itself: The clone's antigen remains unknown. No per-base quality is available; no much larger clone lies one base away.

Instrument used: Illumina HiSeq 1500. The raw public reads went through TCRdb reprocessing: fastp at Q25, MiXCR clone calling, in-frame beta chains kept. Records with the same CDR3 protein are collapsed into one entry carrying the most frequent genes and DNA. The sample data list about 110,000 distinct CDR3 sequences, and around 40% of these were observed just once. The top ten clones comprise about two thirds of the sample. The rearranged segments are TRBV5-5 and TRBJ1-3; the D gene is perhaps TRBD1, on 5 matching bases. The sequenced sample was CD8+ T cells from cultured PBMCs, obtained from culture after CMV antigen stimulation. This sequence was found in a human donor in good health (CMV status not recorded). Some clones in this sample may be carry-over from other donors' samples. CDR3 region: CASSLVGGAYSGNTIYF. Here is the DNA: TGTGCCAGCAGCTTGGTTGGAGGGGCCTACTCTGGAAACACCATATATTTT.